The 19 T cell receptor beta chains in this list originate from one sample, sequenced in a study of T cell repertoires in cytomegalovirus infection. MiXCR was run by TCRdb on the reads, yielding one entry per CDR3 protein. The top ten clones hold 4.3% of a sample with some 320,000 distinct CDR3 sequences, over 7.5% of them seen once. Sequences were obtained from PBMCs. Receptor source: a human donor in good health (CMV status not recorded). Some clones in this sample may be carry-over from other donors' samples.

This clonotype has ten or more counts. The chain combines TRBV27 with TRBJ2-7; a weak D match, TRBD1 (6 bases). Germline-derived CDR1 and CDR2 are MNHEY and SMNVEV (reference sequence). The CDR3 length is 15 residues. V was pared by 3 bases and J by 7 bases, with 19 bases between. CDR3 coding DNA: TGTGCCAGCAGTTTCACGAACAGGGATCTACGAGAGCAGTACTTC. Protein product: CASSFTNRDLREQYF.

This clonotype came up many times. For the CDR3, the DNA is TGTGCCAGCATTACAGGGTGGGGAGAGACCCAGTACTTC. Its protein product is CASITGWGETQYF. The chain recombines TRBV6-2 or TRBV6-3 with TRBJ2-5, with D perhaps matching TRBD1 (6 bases). CDR3 length: 13 amino acids. Germline V gene data show CDR1 as MNHEY and CDR2 as SVGEGT. Trimming took off 7 bases at V and 4 bases at J, with 13 bases between the two ends.

This clonotype has a handful of counts. This rearrangement joins TRBV5-4 to TRBJ2-1; TRBD2 matches at 8 bases. The trim removed 3 bases at V and 3 bases at J, leaving 8 bases unmatched. There are 16 residues in the CDR3. Germline V gene sequence: CDR1 SGHNT, CDR2 YYREEE (reference sequence). Written as DNA, the CDR3 is TGTGCCAGCAGCTCGGCGAAGGCGGGAGGCTACAATGAGCAGTTCTTC. Its protein is CASSSAKAGGYNEQFF.

This clonotype was seen repeatedly, ten times or more. DNA for the CDR3: TGTGCCAGCAGTTCCGGGACCGGAACCTACGAGCAGTACTTC. Translated, it gives CASSSGTGTYEQYF. The chain joins TRBV6-6 to TRBJ2-7; D tentatively reads TRBD1 or TRBD2 (5 bases each). The CDR3 consists of 14 residues. CDR1 and CDR2 from the germline V gene are MNHNY and SVGAGI (reference sequence). Between the trimmed V and J ends, which lost 4 bases and 2 bases, there was a span of 12 bases.

This clonotype was observed a handful of times. The chain uses TRBV10-3 and TRBJ2-3; D uncertain. The CDR3 is 14 amino acids. Trimming left V 0 bases short and J 1 base short, with 5 bases between. Germline-derived CDR1 and CDR2 are ENHRY and SYGVKD. CDR3 loop: CAISESKGTDTQYF. The CDR3 nucleotides are TGTGCCATCAGTGAGTCGAAGGGCACAGATACGCAGTATTTT.

This clonotype has at least ten counts. This chain uses TRBV7-2 with TRBJ2-1, with 14 bases fitting TRBD2. V lost 2 bases to trimming and J lost 7 bases; unmatched junction nucleotides: 10. CDR1 is SGHTA, CDR2 FQGNSA, per germline. This CDR3 is 18 amino acids long. The DNA of the CDR3 is TGTGCCAGCAGCTTACGGTTCCGACTAGCGGGAGGGCCAAATGAGCAGTTCTTC. Encoded protein: CASSLRFRLAGGPNEQFF. The full variable domain, completed using reference TRBV7-2 and TRBJ2-1, is GAGVSQSPSNKVTEKGKDVELRCDPISGHTALYWYRQSLGQGLEFLIYFQGNSAPDKSGLPSDRFSAERTGGSVSTLTIQRTQQEDSAVYLCASSLRFRLAGGPNEQFFGPGTRLTVL.

The V call is TRBV7-6, the J call TRBJ2-1; 7 nucleotides match TRBD1. The CDR3 runs 15 residues. Looked up from germline, CDR1 is SGHVS and CDR2 is FNYEAQ. V lost 2 bases and J lost 1; bases outside the gene matches: 2. In DNA, the CDR3 is TGTGCCAGCAGCTTACGGACAGGATCCTACAATGAGCAGTTCTTC. It is translated as CASSLRTGSYNEQFF.

The chain employs TRBV5-5 and TRBJ2-7; 8 bases are shared with TRBD1. Germline V lookup: CDR1 SGHKS, CDR2 YYEKEE (reference sequence). V was pared by 3 bases and J by 3 bases, with 5 bases of the junction left unmatched. This CDR3 is built from 14 residues. CDR3 region: CASSSSTGVYEQYF. DNA of the CDR3: TGTGCCAGCAGCTCATCGACAGGGGTCTACGAGCAGTACTTC.

This clonotype was counted ten times or more. V and J are TRBV4-2 and TRBJ2-1; D may be TRBD2 (7 bases). CDR1 is LGHNA, CDR2 YNFKEQ, per germline. The CDR3 is 15 residues long. The V gene lost 0 bases and the J gene lost 6 bases, with 12 bases spanning the gap. CDR3 DNA sequence: TGTGCCAGCAGCCAAGATGCGGGGGCTGGCAATGAGCAGTTCTTC. It is translated as CASSQDAGAGNEQFF.

V and J are TRBV27 and TRBJ2-7, with D unclear. There are 12 residues in the CDR3. Trimming left V 7 bases short and J 3 bases short, with 10 bases between. Germline CDR1 is MNHEY and CDR2 is SMNVEV (reference sequence). CDR3 nucleotide sequence: TGTGCCAGCATAGGAGCTGGCTACGAGCAGTACTTC. Amino acids: CASIGAGYEQYF.

Regarding this clonotype: This could be a read error, since a much larger clone is one nucleotide away. J is TRBJ2-3 and V is TRBV27; TRBD2 is a possible D gene (5 bases). The CDR3 extends over 14 amino acids. Germline lookup yields CDR1 MNHEY and CDR2 SMNVEV (reference sequence). DNA for the CDR3: TGTGCCAACAGTTTATCTAGCCCCACAGATACGCAGTATTTT. It specifies CANSLSSPTDTQYF.

The V and J genes are TRBV18 and TRBJ2-7, with D hard to call. V was cut by 3 bases and J by 3 bases, with 9 bases left in between. The CDR3 totals 13 residues. The V gene's germline CDR1 is KGHSH and CDR2 LQKENI. CDR3 residues: CASSPLVFYEQYF. In DNA, the CDR3 is TGTGCCAGCTCACCTCTGGTTTTCTACGAGCAGTACTTC.

In its sample, this clonotype was seen many times. The chain joins TRBV7-2 to TRBJ2-3; D uncertain. The germline gives CDR1 SGHTA, CDR2 FQGNSA. V dropped 1 base and J dropped 2 bases, with 13 bases sitting between them. The CDR3 is made up of 16 amino acids. The CDR3 sequence: CASSLVLGHSTDTQYF. The CDR3 DNA reads as TGTGCCAGCAGCTTAGTGCTAGGGCATTCCACAGATACGCAGTATTTT.

This clonotype was observed a few times. The genes are TRBV28 and TRBJ2-7; D gene uncertain. The germline gives CDR1 MDHEN, CDR2 SYDVKM. Trimming cost V 1 base and J 2 bases, with 12 bases left between them. This CDR3 spans 15 amino acids. The CDR3 nucleotides are TGTGCCAGCAGTTTATTTGGCCTCGTTACCTACGAGCAGTACTTC. Translation gives CASSLFGLVTYEQYF. The whole variable domain, filled in from reference TRBV28 and TRBJ2-7, reads DVKVTQSSRYLVKRTGEKVFLECVQDMDHENMFWYRQDPGLGLRLIYFSYDVKMKEKGDIPEGYSVSREKKERFSLILESASTNQTSMYLCASSLFGLVTYEQYFGPGTRLTVT.

The chain joins TRBV3-1 to TRBJ2-3, with D unclear. Germline CDR1 reads LGHDT; CDR2 reads YNNKEL (reference sequence). Between the trimmed V and J ends, which lost 0 bases and 9 bases, there was a span of 22 bases. The CDR3 sequence is 17 residues long. The CDR3 bases are TGTGCCAGCAGCCAAGATGGAGTAGCTTCTACCCACGAGACGCAGTATTTT. This encodes CASSQDGVASTHETQYF.

In this sample, this clonotype turned up a few times. The V and J genes are TRBV6-5 and TRBJ1-4; D gene unclear. This CDR3 contains 15 residues. V gave up 2 bases and J gave up 0 bases, with 7 bases separating them. The germline V gene has CDR1 MNHEY and CDR2 SVGAGI. The CDR3 spells CASSYETATNEKLFF. For the CDR3, the DNA is TGTGCCAGCAGTTACGAGACGGCAACTAATGAAAAACTGTTTTTT.

This clonotype was detected only a few times. This chain links TRBV20-1 with TRBJ1-2, with D possibly TRBD1 on 5 matching bases. The V gene lost 3 bases and the J gene lost 6 bases, with 11 bases spanning the gap. The CDR3 loop spans 12 amino acids. Germline CDR1 DFQATT, CDR2 SNEGSKA (reference sequence). The CDR3 spells CSASGRVDGYTF. The CDR3, as DNA: TGCAGTGCTAGTGGCAGGGTAGATGGCTACACCTTC.

Ten or more counts support this clonotype. The chain links TRBV7-2 to TRBJ2-1, with D perhaps TRBD2 (5 bases). The CDR3 sequence is 14 residues long. Looked up from germline, CDR1 is SGHTA and CDR2 is FQGNSA. V was cut by 6 bases and J by 3 bases, with 12 bases left in between. CDR3 region: CASSFEGHYNEQFF. CDR3 bases: TGTGCCAGCAGTTTCGAGGGCCACTACAATGAGCAGTTCTTC.

Here the CDR3 DNA reads TGTGCCAGCAGCTCCACCCACAGGAGACAGACCCAGTACTTC. The encoded protein is CASSSTHRRQTQYF. The rearrangement joins TRBV7-6 to TRBJ2-5; possibly TRBD1 for D (5 bases). This CDR3 has 14 residues. Germline V gene sequence: CDR1 SGHVS, CDR2 FNYEAQ. Trimming cost V 4 bases and J 6 bases, with 15 bases left between them.